This T cell receptor (beta chain) was observed in a study of T cell responses to AZD1222 COVID-19 vaccine. Pooling of second doses given at about 4 or about 12 weeks was done. This clone was detected only once. Antigen: not known. Some clones are missing from TCRdb's copy, which holds only in-frame ones; the method was immunoSEQ multiplex PCR. Seen here are approximately 150,000 clones, around 92% observed once, and the top ten hold roughly 0.98%. There are 11 residues in the CDR3. The germline V and J ends were trimmed by 5 bases and 9 bases, with 11 bases remaining between them. The germline V gene has CDR1 DFQATT and CDR2 SNEGSKA (reference sequence). Whole-study results and caveats: Reportedly, close to half of spike-specific TCRs are directed against unmutated variant regions. Spike-specific TCR breadth and depth were elevated following two AZD1222 doses.

The chain has TRBV20-1 and TRBJ2-4, with D possibly matching TRBD1 (5 bases). The TCR comes from an adult who received the AZD1222 COVID-19 vaccine. Specimen: peripheral blood, collected 28 days after the second AZD1222 dose. The CDR3: CSASHQGIQYF. The CDR3 coding sequence is TGCAGTGCTTCACACCAGGGCATTCAGTACTTC.